The sample holds one count of the clone carrying this T cell receptor (beta chain). This record comes from a study of blood T cell repertoires in COVID-19. Study as a whole: Sites across the United States, Italy and Spain contributed samples from acute and convalescent COVID-19.

CDR1 and CDR2 from the germline V gene are SGHVS and FQNEAQ. CDR3 length: 15 residues. V dropped 1 base and J dropped 6; count of bases not matched to a gene: 2. Some clones are missing from TCRdb's copy, which holds only in-frame ones; the method was immunoSEQ multiplex PCR. The table has fewer than 450,000 clones, roughly 87% seen once. The J gene is TRBJ2-4, the V gene TRBV7-8; 11 bases are a match to TRBD2. The TCR was taken from a woman between 25 and 40 years old who had recovered from COVID-19. What was sequenced was PBMCs or T cells enriched from blood (not recorded which). CDR3 sequence reads: CASSLGTSGGNIQYF. The CDR3 DNA follows: TGTGCCAGCAGCTTAGGAACTAGCGGGGGAAACATTCAGTACTTC. The full variable domain, its missing parts supplied by reference TRBV7-8 and TRBJ2-4, is GAGVSQSPRYKVAKRGQDVALRCDPISGHVSLFWYQQALGQGPEFLTYFQNEAQLDKSGLPSDRFFAERPEGSVSTLKIQRTQQEDSAVYLCASSLGTSGGNIQYFGAGTRLSVL.